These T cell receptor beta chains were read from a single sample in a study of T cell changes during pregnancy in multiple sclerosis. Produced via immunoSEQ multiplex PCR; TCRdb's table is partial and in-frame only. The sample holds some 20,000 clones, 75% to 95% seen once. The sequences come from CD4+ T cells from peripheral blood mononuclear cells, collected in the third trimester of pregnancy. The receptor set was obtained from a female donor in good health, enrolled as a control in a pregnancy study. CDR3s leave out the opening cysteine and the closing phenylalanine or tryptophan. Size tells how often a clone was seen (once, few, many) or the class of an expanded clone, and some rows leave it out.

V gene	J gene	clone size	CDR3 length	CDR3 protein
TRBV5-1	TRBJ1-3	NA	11	ASSLVLGNTIY
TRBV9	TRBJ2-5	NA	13	ASSVALAGGETQY
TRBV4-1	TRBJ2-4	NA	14	ASSQVGRGSKNIQY
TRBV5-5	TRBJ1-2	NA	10	ASGRAYYGYT
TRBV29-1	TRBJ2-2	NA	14	SVGLAGDLNTGELF
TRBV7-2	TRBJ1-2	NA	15	ASSLRRDRALGGGYT
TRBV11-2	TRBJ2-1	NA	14	ASSLSWTGVSNEQF
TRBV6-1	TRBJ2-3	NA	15	ASSGQTSGRLADTQY
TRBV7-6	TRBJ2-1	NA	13	ASSTPRSAGNEQF
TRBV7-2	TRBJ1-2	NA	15	ASSLDPNRVPNYGYT
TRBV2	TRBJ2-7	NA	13	ASSQGQGLGYEQY
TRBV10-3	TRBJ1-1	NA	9	ATWGGTEAF
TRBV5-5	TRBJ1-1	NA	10	ASSPGNTEAF
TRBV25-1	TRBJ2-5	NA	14	ASSIRVGEDQETQY
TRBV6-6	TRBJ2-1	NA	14	ASSYSPRGRYNEQF
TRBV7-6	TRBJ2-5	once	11	ASTQGDFETQY
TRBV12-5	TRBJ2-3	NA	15	ASGSGSGGAHTDTQY
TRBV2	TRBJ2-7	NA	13	ASSVTQGQGHEQY
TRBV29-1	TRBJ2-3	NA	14	SVESPSGGPTDTQY
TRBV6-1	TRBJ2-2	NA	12	ASSAVEGTGELF
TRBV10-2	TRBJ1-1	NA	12	ASRMDRKNTEAF
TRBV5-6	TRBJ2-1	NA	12	ASSPTRLGGGEF
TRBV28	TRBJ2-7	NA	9	ASTGAYEQY
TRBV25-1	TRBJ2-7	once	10	ASQAGVGEQY
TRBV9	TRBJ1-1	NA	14	ASSARLQGLDTEAF
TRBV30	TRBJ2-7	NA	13	AWSEQGRFSYEQY
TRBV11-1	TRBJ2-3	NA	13	ASRLHSGSTDTQY
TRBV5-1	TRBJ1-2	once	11	ASSLGGAQGYT
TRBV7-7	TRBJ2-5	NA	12	ASSVGQGGETQY
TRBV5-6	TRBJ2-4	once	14	ASTPFRDATKNIQY
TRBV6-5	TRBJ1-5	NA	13	ASSYSWDTNQPQH
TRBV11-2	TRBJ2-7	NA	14	ASSPNSGLAVYEQY
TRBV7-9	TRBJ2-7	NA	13	ASSFRGQGAYEQY
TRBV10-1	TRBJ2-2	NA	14	ASSTASGANTGELF
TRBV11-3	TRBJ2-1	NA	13	ASSVGLAEWDEQF
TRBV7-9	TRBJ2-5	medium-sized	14	ASSSGTSGFQETQY
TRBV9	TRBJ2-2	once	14	ASSVVASGGTGELF
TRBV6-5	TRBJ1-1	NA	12	ASSDDTVNTEAF
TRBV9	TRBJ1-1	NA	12	ASSVYQGASEAF
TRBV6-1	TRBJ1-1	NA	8	ASSDGKAF
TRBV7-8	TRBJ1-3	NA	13	ASSLDTRSGNTIY
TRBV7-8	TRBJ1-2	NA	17	ASSPRAKRSGGRDYGYT
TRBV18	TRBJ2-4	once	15	ASSPSDRNLAKNIQY
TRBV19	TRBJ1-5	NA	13	ASSSMSRPDQPQH
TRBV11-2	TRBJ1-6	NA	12	ASSSSDYNSPLH
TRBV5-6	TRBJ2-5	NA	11	ASSFGTAETQY
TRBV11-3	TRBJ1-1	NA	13	ASSILGQKDTEAF
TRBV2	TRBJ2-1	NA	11	ASSQGSYNEQF
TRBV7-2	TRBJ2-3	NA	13	ASSSAGVSTDTQY
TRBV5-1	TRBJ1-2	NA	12	ASSPETASYGYT
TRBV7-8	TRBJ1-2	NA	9	ASSQGGGYT
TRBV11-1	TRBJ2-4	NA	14	ASSLGDESGGDIQY